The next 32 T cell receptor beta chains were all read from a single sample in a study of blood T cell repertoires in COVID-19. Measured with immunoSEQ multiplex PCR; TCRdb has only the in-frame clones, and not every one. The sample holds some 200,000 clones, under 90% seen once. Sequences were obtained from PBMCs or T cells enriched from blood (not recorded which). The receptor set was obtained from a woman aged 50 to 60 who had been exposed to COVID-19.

Written as DNA, the CDR3 is TGCAGCGTTCAGGTGAATACGTACACTGGTGAGCAGTTCTTC. This gives the protein CSVQVNTYTGEQFF. V is TRBV29-1 and J is TRBJ2-1; unclear D gene. Germline V gene data show CDR1 as SQVTM and CDR2 as ANQGSEA. The CDR3 totals 14 residues. V lost 5 bases and J lost 9, with 20 bases in between.

CDR3 in DNA: TGTGCCAGCAGTGATCCAGGGGGCAATTCACCCCTCCACTTT. Protein: CASSDPGGNSPLHF. This chain uses TRBV25-1 with TRBJ1-6; 8 bases are a match to TRBD1. Losses at the gene ends were 3 bases for V and 7 bases for J; bases not matched to a gene: 2. Germline lookup yields CDR1 MGHDK and CDR2 SYGVNS. CDR3 length: 14 residues.

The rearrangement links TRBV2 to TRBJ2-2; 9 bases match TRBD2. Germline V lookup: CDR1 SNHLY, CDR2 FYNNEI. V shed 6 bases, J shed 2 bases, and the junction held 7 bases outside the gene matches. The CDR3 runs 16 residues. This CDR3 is CASRAPGLANTGELFF. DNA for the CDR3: TGTGCCAGCAGGGCACCGGGACTAGCTAACACCGGGGAGCTGTTTTTT.

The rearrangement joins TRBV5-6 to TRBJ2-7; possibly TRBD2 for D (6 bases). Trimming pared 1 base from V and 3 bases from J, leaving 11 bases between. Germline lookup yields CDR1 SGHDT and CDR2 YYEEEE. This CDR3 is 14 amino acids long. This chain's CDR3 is CASSLWRGVYEQYF. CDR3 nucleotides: TGTGCCAGCAGCTTGTGGCGGGGTGTCTACGAGCAGTACTTC.

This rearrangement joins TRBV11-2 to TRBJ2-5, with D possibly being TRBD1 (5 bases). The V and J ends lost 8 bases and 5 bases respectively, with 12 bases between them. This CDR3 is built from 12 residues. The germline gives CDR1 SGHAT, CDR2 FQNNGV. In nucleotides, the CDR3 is TGTGCCAGCGGGGCCGGTCGTGAGACCCAGTACTTC. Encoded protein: CASGAGRETQYF.

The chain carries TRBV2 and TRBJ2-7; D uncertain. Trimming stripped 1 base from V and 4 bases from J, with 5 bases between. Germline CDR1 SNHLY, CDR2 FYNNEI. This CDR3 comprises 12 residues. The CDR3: CASSEVSYEQYF. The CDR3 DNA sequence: TGTGCCAGCAGTGAAGTTTCGTACGAGCAGTACTTC.

In DNA, the CDR3 is TGTGCCAGCAGCCTCTTTATAACTAGTGCCTCAGATACGCAGTATTTT. Amino acids: CASSLFITSASDTQYF. The chain combines TRBV11-2 with TRBJ2-3, with D possibly matching TRBD2 (5 bases). Germline assignment: CDR1 SGHAT and CDR2 FQNNGV. The CDR3 extends over 16 amino acids. V lost 5 bases to trimming and J lost 4 bases, with 19 bases between them.

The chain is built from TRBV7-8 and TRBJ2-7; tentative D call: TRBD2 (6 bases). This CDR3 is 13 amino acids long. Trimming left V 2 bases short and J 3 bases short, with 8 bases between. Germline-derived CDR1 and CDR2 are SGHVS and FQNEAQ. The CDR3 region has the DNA TGTGCCAGCAGCTTAATGGGAGGCTACGAGCAGTACTTC. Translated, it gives CASSLMGGYEQYF.

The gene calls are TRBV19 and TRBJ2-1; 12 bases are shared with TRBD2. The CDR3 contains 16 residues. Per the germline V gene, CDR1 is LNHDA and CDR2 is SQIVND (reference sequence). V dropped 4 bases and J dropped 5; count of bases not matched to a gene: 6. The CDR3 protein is CASSTRLAGVDNEQFF. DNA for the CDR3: TGTGCCAGTAGTACCCGACTAGCGGGGGTTGACAATGAGCAGTTCTTC.

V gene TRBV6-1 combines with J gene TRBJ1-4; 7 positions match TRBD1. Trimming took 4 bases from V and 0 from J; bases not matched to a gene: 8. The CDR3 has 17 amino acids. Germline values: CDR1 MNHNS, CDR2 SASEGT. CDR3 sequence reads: CASSVDREGATNEKLFF. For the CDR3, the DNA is TGTGCCAGCAGTGTTGACAGGGAAGGGGCAACTAATGAAAAACTGTTTTTT.

CDR3 sequence (DNA): TGTGCCACCAGTGATTCGTGGACAGGCCAAGAGACCCAGTACTTC. It yields the protein CATSDSWTGQETQYF. The chain employs TRBV24-1 and TRBJ2-5; TRBD1 agrees at 7 bases. The CDR3 extends over 15 amino acids. Germline CDR1 and CDR2: KGHDR and SFDVKD. V shed 2 bases and J 1 base; nucleotides not matched to a gene: 3.

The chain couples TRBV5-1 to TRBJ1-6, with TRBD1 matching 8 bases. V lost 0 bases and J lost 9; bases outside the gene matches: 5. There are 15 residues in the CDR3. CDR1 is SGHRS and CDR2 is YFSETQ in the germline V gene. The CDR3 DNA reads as TGCGCCAGCAGCTTGGGGCAGGGGGCTATTTCACCCCTCCACTTT. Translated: CASSLGQGAISPLHF.

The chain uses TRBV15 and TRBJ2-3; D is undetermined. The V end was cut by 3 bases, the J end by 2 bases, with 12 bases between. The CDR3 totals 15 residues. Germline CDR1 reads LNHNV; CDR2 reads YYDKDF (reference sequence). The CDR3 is CATSRTPLPTDTQYF. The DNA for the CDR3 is TGTGCCACCAGCAGGACTCCACTACCCACAGATACGCAGTATTTT.

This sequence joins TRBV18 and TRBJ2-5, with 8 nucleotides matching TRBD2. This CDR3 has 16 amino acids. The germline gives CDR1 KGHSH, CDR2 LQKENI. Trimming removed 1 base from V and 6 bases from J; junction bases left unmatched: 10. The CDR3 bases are TGTGCCAGCTCACCACAGTACGGGGGGGCCATAAAGACCCAGTACTTC. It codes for CASSPQYGGAIKTQYF. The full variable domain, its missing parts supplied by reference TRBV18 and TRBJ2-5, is NAGVMQNPRHLVRRRGQEARLRCSPMKGHSHVYWYRQLPEEGLKFMVYLQKENIIDESGMPKERFSAEFPKEGPSILRIQQVVRGDSAAYFCASSPQYGGAIKTQYFGPGTRLLVL.

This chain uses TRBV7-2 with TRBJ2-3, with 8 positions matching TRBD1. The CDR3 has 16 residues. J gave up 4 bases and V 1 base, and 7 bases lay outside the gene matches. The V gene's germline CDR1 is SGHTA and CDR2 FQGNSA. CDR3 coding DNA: TGTGCCAGCAGCTTAGGGCAGGGGGCTTATTCAGATACGCAGTATTTT. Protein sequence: CASSLGQGAYSDTQYF.

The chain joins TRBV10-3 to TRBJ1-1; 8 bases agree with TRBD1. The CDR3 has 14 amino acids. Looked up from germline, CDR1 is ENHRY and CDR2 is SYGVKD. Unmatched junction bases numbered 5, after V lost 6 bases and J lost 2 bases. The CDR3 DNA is TGTGCCATCAGCGAGGACAGGGTCAACACTGAAGCTTTCTTT. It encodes CAISEDRVNTEAFF.

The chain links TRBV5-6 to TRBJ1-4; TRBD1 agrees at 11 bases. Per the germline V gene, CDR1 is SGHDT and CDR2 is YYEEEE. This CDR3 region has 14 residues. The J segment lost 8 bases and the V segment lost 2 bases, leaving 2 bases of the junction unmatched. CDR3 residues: CASSLRTGGEKLFF. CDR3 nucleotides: TGTGCCAGCAGCTTAAGGACAGGGGGCGAAAAACTGTTTTTT.

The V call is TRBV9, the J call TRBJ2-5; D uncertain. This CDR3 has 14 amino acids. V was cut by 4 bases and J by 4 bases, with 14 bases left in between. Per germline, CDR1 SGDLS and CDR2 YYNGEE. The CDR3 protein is CASSPTVGAETQYF. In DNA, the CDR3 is TGTGCCAGCAGCCCCACGGTGGGCGCAGAGACCCAGTACTTC.

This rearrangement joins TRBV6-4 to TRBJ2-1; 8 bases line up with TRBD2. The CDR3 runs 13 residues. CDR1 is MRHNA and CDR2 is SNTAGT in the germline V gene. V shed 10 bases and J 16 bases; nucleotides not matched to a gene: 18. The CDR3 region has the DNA TGTGCCACCTCGGCCGACGCGGGGGGCAGGCGATTCTTC. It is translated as CATSADAGGRRFF.

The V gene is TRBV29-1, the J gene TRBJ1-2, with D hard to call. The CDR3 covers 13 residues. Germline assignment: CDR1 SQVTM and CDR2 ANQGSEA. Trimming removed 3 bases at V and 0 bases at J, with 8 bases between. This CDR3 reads CSVELLPNYGYTF. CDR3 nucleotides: TGCAGCGTTGAGCTACTCCCTAACTATGGCTACACCTTC.

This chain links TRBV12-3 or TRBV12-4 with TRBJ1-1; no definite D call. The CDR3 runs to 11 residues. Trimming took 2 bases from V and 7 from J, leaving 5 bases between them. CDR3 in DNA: TGTGCCAGCAGTTTATCCGTTGAAGCTTTCTTT. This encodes CASSLSVEAFF.

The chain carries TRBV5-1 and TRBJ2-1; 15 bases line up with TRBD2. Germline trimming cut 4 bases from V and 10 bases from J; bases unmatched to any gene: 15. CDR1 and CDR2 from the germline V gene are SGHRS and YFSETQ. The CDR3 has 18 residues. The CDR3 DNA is TGCGCCAGCAGCAGGAGCCCGGGACTAGCGGGGGGCGCCCGGGAGCAGTTCTTC. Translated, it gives CASSRSPGLAGGAREQFF.

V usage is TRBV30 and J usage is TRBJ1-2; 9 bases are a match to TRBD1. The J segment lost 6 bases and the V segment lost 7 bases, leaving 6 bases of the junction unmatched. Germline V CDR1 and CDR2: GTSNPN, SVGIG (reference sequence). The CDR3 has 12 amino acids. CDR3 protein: CALIGQGNGYTF. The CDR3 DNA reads TGTGCCTTGATCGGACAGGGGAATGGCTACACCTTC.

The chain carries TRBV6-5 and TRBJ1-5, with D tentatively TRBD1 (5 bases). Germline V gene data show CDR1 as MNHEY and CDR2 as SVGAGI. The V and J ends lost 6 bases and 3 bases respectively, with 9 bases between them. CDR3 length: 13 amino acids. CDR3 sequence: CASRTAFNQPQHF. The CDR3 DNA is TGTGCCAGCAGGACAGCCTTCAATCAGCCCCAGCATTTT.

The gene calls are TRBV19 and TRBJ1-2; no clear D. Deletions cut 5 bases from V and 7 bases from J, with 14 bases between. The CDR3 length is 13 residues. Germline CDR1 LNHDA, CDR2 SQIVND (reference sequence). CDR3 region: CASSAPWARGYTF. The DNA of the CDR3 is TGTGCCAGTAGTGCGCCGTGGGCCCGTGGCTACACCTTC.

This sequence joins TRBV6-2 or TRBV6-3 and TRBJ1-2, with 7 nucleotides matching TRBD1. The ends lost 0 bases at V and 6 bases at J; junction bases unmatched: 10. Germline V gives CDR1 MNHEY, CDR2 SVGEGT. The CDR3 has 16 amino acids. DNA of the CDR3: TGTGCCAGCAGTTACTCGGCTACGACAGGGACGCATGGCTACACCTTC. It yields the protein CASSYSATTGTHGYTF.

The chain's CDR3 is CASSFPDSLNTEAFF. DNA for the CDR3: TGTGCCAGCAGCTTTCCTGACAGTTTGAACACTGAAGCTTTCTTT. The chain combines TRBV5-4 with TRBJ1-1; TRBD1 might be the D (5 bases). CDR1 is SGHNT and CDR2 is YYREEE in the germline V gene (reference sequence). The CDR3 has 15 residues. The germline V and J ends were trimmed by 2 bases and 0 bases, with 11 bases remaining between them.

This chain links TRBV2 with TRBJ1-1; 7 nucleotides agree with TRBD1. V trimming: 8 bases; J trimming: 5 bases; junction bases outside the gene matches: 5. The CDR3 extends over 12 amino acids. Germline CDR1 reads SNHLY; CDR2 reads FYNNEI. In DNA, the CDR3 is TGTGCCAGCTTGGGGGACAGAACTGAAGCTTTCTTT. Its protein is CASLGDRTEAFF.

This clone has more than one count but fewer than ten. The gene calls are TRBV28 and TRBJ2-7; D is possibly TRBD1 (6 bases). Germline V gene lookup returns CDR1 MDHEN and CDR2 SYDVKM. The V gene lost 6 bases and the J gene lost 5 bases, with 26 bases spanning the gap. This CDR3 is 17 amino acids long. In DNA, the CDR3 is TGTGCCAGCAGCCCTCTGTGGGGGCGCAAAAGATCTGACGAGCAGTACTTC. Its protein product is CASSPLWGRKRSDEQYF.

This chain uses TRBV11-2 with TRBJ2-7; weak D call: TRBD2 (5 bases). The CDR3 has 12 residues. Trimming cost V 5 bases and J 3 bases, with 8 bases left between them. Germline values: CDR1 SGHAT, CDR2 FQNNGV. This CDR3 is CASSLEGYEQYF. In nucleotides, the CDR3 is TGTGCCAGCAGCCTTGAGGGCTACGAGCAGTACTTC.

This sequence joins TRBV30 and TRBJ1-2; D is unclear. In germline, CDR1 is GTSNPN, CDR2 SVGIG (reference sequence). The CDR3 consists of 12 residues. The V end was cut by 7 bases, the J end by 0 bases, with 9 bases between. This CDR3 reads CALQISNYGYTF. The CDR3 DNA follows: TGTGCCTTACAGATTTCTAACTATGGCTACACCTTC.

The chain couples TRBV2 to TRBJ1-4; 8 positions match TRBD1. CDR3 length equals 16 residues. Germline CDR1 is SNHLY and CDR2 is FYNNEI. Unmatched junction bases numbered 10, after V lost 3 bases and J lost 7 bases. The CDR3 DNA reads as TGTGCCAGCAGTGAGACCCCAGGGGGCGCGGGTGAAAAACTGTTTTTT. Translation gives CASSETPGGAGEKLFF. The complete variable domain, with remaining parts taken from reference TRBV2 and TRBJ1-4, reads EPEVTQTPSHQVTQMGQEVILRCVPISNHLYFYWYRQILGQKVEFLVSFYNNEISEKSEIFDDQFSVERPDGSNFTLKIRSTKLEDSAMYFCASSETPGGAGEKLFFGSGTQLSVL.